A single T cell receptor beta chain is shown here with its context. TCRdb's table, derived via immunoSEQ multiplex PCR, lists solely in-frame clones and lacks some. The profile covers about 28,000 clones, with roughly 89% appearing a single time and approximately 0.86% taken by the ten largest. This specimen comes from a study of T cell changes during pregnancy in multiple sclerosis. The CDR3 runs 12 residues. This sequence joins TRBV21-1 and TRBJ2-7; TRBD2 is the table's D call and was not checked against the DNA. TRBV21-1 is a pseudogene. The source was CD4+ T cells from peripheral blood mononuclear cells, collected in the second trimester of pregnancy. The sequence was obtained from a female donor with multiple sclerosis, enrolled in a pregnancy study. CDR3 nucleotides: TGTGCCAGCCCGGGGGGCCGGTACGAGCAGTACTTC. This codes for CASPGGRYEQYF.